This TCR beta chain was captured by sequencing in a study of T-cell memory formation after mild COVID-19. General study findings and limits: The study found balanced CD4/CD8 in clones contracting day 15 to 85 and a CD4+ lean in later expanders.

TCRdb analysed the 5' RACE reads with MiXCR anew, one entry per CDR3 protein. This table has about 130,000 distinct CDR3 sequences, 15% to 20% appearing once. This clonotype was observed at least ten times. Its antigen remains unknown. The CDR3 length is 13 residues. V lost 8 bases, J lost 7 bases, and 15 bases lay in between. The chain carries TRBV12-3 or TRBV12-4 and TRBJ2-1, with D maybe TRBD2 (5 bases). The TCR comes from a man in his late teens or twenties who had mild COVID-19 (a few samples of this study predate the infection). Cell type and time point are not known. The sequenced sample consisted of PBMCs or a T cell subset sorted from them (not recorded which). The CDR3 bases are TGTGCCAGCGTGAGGGCCATGCGAAATGAGCAGTTCTTC. Its translation: CASVRAMRNEQFF.